The present entry profiles one T cell receptor (beta chain) with its context. TCRdb's copy holds only in-frame clones and misses some; the assay was immunoSEQ multiplex PCR. The table includes about 2.4 million clones, approximately 94% detected once. Trimming removed 1 base from V and 7 bases from J; junction bases left unmatched: 12. This CDR3 region has 16 residues. CDR1 and CDR2 from the germline V gene are SGHAT and FQNNGV. The data were taken from a study of shared clonotypes between healthy human individuals. Study at large: Per donor, three plates held CD4 naive cells, three held CD4 memory, two held CD8 naive and one held CD8 memory.

Sequencing used naive CD4+ T cells sorted from blood. Subset in this sample: CD45RA+ positively selected. This chain joins TRBV11-2 and TRBJ1-2; 7 bases line up with TRBD1. The origin of this receptor is a man aged 18 to 30 in good health. CDR3 sequence (DNA): TGTGCCAGCAGCTTAGCCTACAGGGGAGGGAGCGGTGGCTACACCTTC. The encoded protein is CASSLAYRGGSGGYTF.